The rows below give T cell receptor beta chains drawn from one sample of a study of shared clonotypes between healthy human individuals. Profiled with immunoSEQ multiplex PCR; TCRdb holds only in-frame clones, not every one. The table shows about 960,000 clones, with 76% occurring only once. The sequencing sample was made of memory CD4+ T cells sorted from blood. These receptors were collected from a man aged 18 to 30 in good health. Both conserved end residues are part of each CDR3. The order of the fields is CDR3 length, J gene, D gene, clone size, V gene, CDR3 protein, CDR3 DNA. A D gene is named only where the DNA matches it firmly. Clone size is not always given. Where it is, it says once, few, many or a class for expanded clones.

>15|TRBJ2-3|-|-|TRBV6-4
CASSVSGQSTDTQYF
TGTGCCAGCAGTGTAAGCGGACAGAGCACAGATACGCAGTATTTT
>15|TRBJ2-1|TRBD1|-|TRBV6-1
CASIDRGFRYNEQFF
TGTGCCAGCATCGACAGGGGGTTTAGGTACAATGAGCAGTTCTTC
>14|TRBJ2-3|-|-|TRBV7-2
CASSLGPSTDTQYF
TGTGCCAGCAGCCTGGGCCCTAGCACAGATACGCAGTATTTT
>15|TRBJ2-7|TRBD2|-|TRBV6-6
CASSLGGGSSYEQYF
TGTGCCAGCAGTCTGGGCGGGGGGTCCTCCTACGAGCAGTACTTC
>14|TRBJ1-6|-|-|TRBV30
CAWSDHGTSLPLHF
TGTGCCTGGAGTGACCACGGGACTTCCCTACCCCTCCACTTT
>15|TRBJ2-7|TRBD1|-|TRBV28
CASTDTPGQGHEQYF
TGTGCCAGCACCGATACTCCGGGACAGGGCCACGAGCAGTACTTC
>14|TRBJ1-1|TRBD1|-|TRBV10-3
CAIRPRGRGTEAFF
TGTGCCATCAGGCCCAGGGGGCGCGGGACTGAAGCTTTCTTT
>16|TRBJ2-3|TRBD2|-|TRBV4-3
CASSQTTSGRTDTQYF
TGCGCCAGCAGCCAAACGACTAGCGGGCGCACAGATACGCAGTATTTT
>15|TRBJ2-3|-|-|TRBV5-1
CASSLEFTGSDTQYF
TGCGCCAGCAGCTTGGAATTTACGGGTTCAGATACGCAGTATTTT
>16|TRBJ2-7|-|once|TRBV27
CASSPDPGRLAYEQYF
TGTGCCAGCAGTCCCGATCCGGGGAGGTTAGCCTACGAGCAGTACTTC
>14|TRBJ2-5|-|-|TRBV5-1
CASSLVQGQETQYF
TGCGCCAGCAGCTTGGTCCAGGGGCAAGAGACCCAGTACTTC
>11|TRBJ1-2|-|-|TRBV27
CASGQPRAWTF
TGTGCCAGCGGCCAGCCCAGGGCGTGGACCTTC
>15|TRBJ2-7|-|few|TRBV4-1
CASSLEPGPRYEQYF
TGCGCCAGCAGCTTGGAACCGGGACCCCGCTACGAGCAGTACTTC
>16|TRBJ2-5|TRBD2|-|TRBV5-1
CASSLAPSGREETQYF
TGCGCCAGCAGCTTGGCCCCTAGCGGGAGGGAAGAGACCCAGTACTTC
>18|TRBJ1-5|TRBD1|-|TRBV27
CASRPGTAELNSNQPQHF
TGTGCCAGCAGGCCCGGGACAGCAGAACTTAATAGCAATCAGCCCCAGCATTTT
>16|TRBJ2-5|TRBD2|-|TRBV5-4
CASSPRTSGGPETQYF
TGTGCCAGCAGCCCTAGGACTAGCGGGGGGCCGGAGACCCAGTACTTC
>14|TRBJ2-5|-|-|TRBV7-2
CASSLSRSQETQYF
TGTGCCAGCAGCTTAAGTAGGAGCCAAGAGACCCAGTACTTC
>15|TRBJ2-1|TRBD2|-|TRBV2
CASSPSGRANNEQFF
TGTGCCAGCAGCCCTAGCGGGAGGGCCAACAATGAGCAGTTCTTC
>14|TRBJ2-5|TRBD1|-|TRBV7-2
CASSPGQGEGTQYF
TGTGCCAGCAGCCCGGGACAGGGTGAGGGGACCCAGTACTTC
>17|TRBJ2-3|TRBD2|-|TRBV9
CASSVGPAGSGTDTQYF
TGTGCCAGCAGCGTAGGCCCAGCGGGGAGTGGAACAGATACGCAGTATTTT
>11|TRBJ1-1|-|once|TRBV20-1
CSARPGLEAFF
TGCAGTGCTAGGCCGGGACTCGAAGCTTTCTTT
>15|TRBJ1-4|-|-|TRBV11-2
CASSLVGATNEKLFF
TGTGCCAGCAGCTTAGTTGGTGCAACTAATGAAAAACTGTTTTTT
>11|TRBJ1-3|-|few|TRBV20-1
CSATGDNTIYF
TGCAGTGCTACCGGTGACAACACCATATATTTT
>15|TRBJ2-3|-|-|TRBV10-3
CAISVTGDRLDTQYF
TGTGCCATCAGCGTGACAGGAGACAGACTAGATACGCAGTATTTT
>15|TRBJ1-5|-|-|TRBV7-2
CASSWLGYSNQPQHF
TGTGCCAGCAGCTGGCTGGGTTATAGCAATCAGCCCCAGCATTTT
>12|TRBJ2-7|TRBD1|-|TRBV6-1
CASSGDRGEQYF
TGTGCCAGCAGTGGCGACAGGGGGGAGCAGTACTTC
>15|TRBJ1-5|-|few|TRBV2
CASIGGGQENQPQHF
TGTGCCAGCATCGGGGGAGGGCAAGAGAATCAGCCCCAGCATTTT
>13|TRBJ1-1|-|-|TRBV30
CAWSVSMNTEAFF
TGTGCCTGGAGTGTCTCGATGAACACTGAAGCTTTCTTT
>15|TRBJ2-2|-|-|TRBV7-8
CASSAVTHNTGELFF
TGTGCCAGCAGCGCCGTGACTCACAACACCGGGGAGCTGTTTTTT
>15|TRBJ2-2|-|-|TRBV7-2
CASSLVLLGTGELFF
TGTGCCAGCAGCTTAGTGCTTTTGGGCACCGGGGAGCTGTTTTTT
>13|TRBJ2-3|-|once|TRBV19
CASSGTGTDTQYF
TGTGCCAGTAGTGGGACTGGCACAGATACGCAGTATTTT
>19|TRBJ2-1|TRBD2|-|TRBV6-1
CASSVTSGGASRSYNEQFF
TGTGCCAGCAGTGTAACTAGCGGGGGGGCGTCGCGGTCCTACAATGAGCAGTTCTTC
>13|TRBJ1-2|-|-|TRBV28
CASRIQGVRGYTF
TGTGCCAGCAGGATACAGGGAGTTAGGGGCTACACCTTC
>15|TRBJ2-2|TRBD2|-|TRBV7-2
CASSPEERETGELFF
TGTGCCAGCAGCCCGGAGGAGCGGGAGACCGGGGAGCTGTTTTTT
>14|TRBJ1-4|TRBD1|-|TRBV7-9
CASSLGTGNEKLFF
TGTGCCAGCAGCTTAGGGACAGGGAATGAAAAACTGTTTTTT
>13|TRBJ2-1|-|-|TRBV7-9
CASSGSSYNEQFF
TGTGCCAGCAGCGGAAGCTCCTACAATGAGCAGTTCTTC
>16|TRBJ2-3|TRBD2|once|TRBV19
CASTQRRAGGTDTQYF
TGTGCCAGTACTCAACGGAGGGCGGGGGGCACAGATACGCAGTATTTT
>15|TRBJ1-5|-|-|TRBV5-1
CASSLEGVSNQPQHF
TGCGCCAGCAGCTTGGAAGGGGTGAGCAATCAGCCCCAGCATTTT
>13|TRBJ2-5|-|-|TRBV18
CASSRERLETQYF
TGTGCCAGCTCAAGGGAAAGGCTAGAGACCCAGTACTTC
>15|TRBJ1-2|TRBD1|once|TRBV5-5
CASSLGQGLYYGYTF
TGTGCCAGCAGCCTGGGACAGGGATTATACTATGGCTACACCTTC
>14|TRBJ2-1|-|-|TRBV10-3
CAISSQGTYNEQFF
TGTGCCATCAGCTCCCAGGGGACTTACAATGAGCAGTTCTTC
>17|TRBJ2-7|TRBD1|-|TRBV4-3
CASSQDRLGQGSYEQYF
TGCGCCAGCAGCCAAGATAGATTAGGACAGGGCTCCTACGAGCAGTACTTC